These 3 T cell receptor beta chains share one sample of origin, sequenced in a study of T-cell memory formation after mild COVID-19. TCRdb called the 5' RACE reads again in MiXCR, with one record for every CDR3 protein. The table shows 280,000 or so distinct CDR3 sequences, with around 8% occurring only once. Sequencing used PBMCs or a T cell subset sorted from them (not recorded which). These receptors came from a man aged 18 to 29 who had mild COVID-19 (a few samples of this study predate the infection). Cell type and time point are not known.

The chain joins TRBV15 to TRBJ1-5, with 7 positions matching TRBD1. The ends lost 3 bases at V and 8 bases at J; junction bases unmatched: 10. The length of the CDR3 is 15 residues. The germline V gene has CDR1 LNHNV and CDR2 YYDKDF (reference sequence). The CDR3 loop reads CATSSDRQGFEPQHF. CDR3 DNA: TGTGCCACCAGCAGTGATCGACAGGGTTTTGAGCCCCAGCATTTT.

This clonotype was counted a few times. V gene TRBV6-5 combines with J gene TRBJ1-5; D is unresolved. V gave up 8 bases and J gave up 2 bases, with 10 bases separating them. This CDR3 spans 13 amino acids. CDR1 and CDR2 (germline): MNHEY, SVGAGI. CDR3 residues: CASGSRGNQPQHF. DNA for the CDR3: TGTGCCAGCGGCTCCCGTGGCAATCAGCCCCAGCATTTT.

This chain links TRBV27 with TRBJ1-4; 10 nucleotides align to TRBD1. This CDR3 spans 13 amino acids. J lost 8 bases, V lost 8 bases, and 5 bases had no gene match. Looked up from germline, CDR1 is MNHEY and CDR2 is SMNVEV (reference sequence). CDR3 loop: CASRQGASEKLFF. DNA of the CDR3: TGTGCCAGCCGACAGGGGGCCTCCGAAAAACTGTTTTTT.